Below, one T cell receptor beta chain is given with its context. Naive CD8 cells comprised CD45RO-negative, CCR7-positively selected cells, excluding terminally differentiated effector memory CD45RA+ cells. Donors comprised healthy HIV-negative adults lacking recent acute infections or vaccinations. This specimen comes from a study of shared clonotypes between healthy human individuals. Running of the assay took place at deep level. Assay: immunoSEQ multiplex PCR; the TCRdb copy retains only in-frame clones and omits some. Among about 2 million clones listed, roughly 95% were seen once. The CDR3 has 17 amino acids. With 5 bases clipped from V and 2 bases from J, the junction kept 14 bases outside the gene matches. Germline V gene lookup returns CDR1 SEHNR and CDR2 FQNEAQ (reference sequence).

Sequenced material: naive CD8+ T cells sorted from blood. The chain has TRBV7-9 and TRBJ1-1; TRBD1 matches at 7 bases. The clonotype comes from a man younger than 35 in good health. CDR3 in amino acids: CASSRPTGPAVNTEAFF. For the CDR3, the DNA is TGTGCCAGCAGCCGTCCGACAGGGCCCGCGGTAAACACTGAAGCTTTCTTT.